Each of the 17 T cell receptor beta chains below was sequenced from the same sample in a study of blood T cell repertoires in COVID-19. This table comes from immunoSEQ multiplex PCR, and its TCRdb copy is limited to in-frame clones, with some not included. This sample has around 370,000 clones; around nine tenths occur once, and the top ten carry around 7.9%. Input material: peripheral blood. The receptor source for this set is a woman aged 70-85 years with COVID-19, enrolled during active disease.

V and J are TRBV18 and TRBJ2-3; TRBD2 agrees at 13 bases. CDR1 and CDR2 from the germline V gene are KGHSH and LQKENI. Trimming at V came to 1 base and at J to 0 bases, leaving 4 bases not matched to a gene. CDR3 length: 18 amino acids. CDR3 region: CASSPQGLAGTSTDTQYF. The CDR3 DNA reads as TGTGCCAGCTCACCACAGGGACTAGCGGGAACTAGCACAGATACGCAGTATTTT.

This chain links TRBV30 with TRBJ1-2; D is possibly TRBD1 (6 bases). Germline V gene sequence: CDR1 GTSNPN, CDR2 SVGIG (reference sequence). Trimming took 2 bases from V and 6 from J, leaving 13 bases between them. The CDR3 loop spans 13 amino acids. The CDR3 nucleotides are TGTGCCTGGAGTCTCAGGGGTTTGAATGGCTACACCTTC. Amino acids: CAWSLRGLNGYTF.

The chain recombines TRBV3-1 (or the pseudogene TRBV3-2) with TRBJ1-6; possibly TRBD1 for D (5 bases). Per germline, CDR1 LGHDT and CDR2 YNNKEL (reference sequence). V gave up 4 bases and J gave up 8 bases, with 12 bases separating them. The CDR3 extends over 14 amino acids. In DNA form, the CDR3 reads TGTGCCAGCAGCCCTCGGGGGGGAGATTCACCCCTCCACTTT. Protein product: CASSPRGGDSPLHF.

In nucleotides, the CDR3 is TGTGCCAGCAGCCAGTTGGGACAGGCTTCCTACGAGCAGTACTTC. This translates into CASSQLGQASYEQYF. The chain links TRBV3-1 (or the pseudogene TRBV3-2) to TRBJ2-7, with 8 positions matching TRBD1. With 3 bases clipped from V and 1 base from J, the junction kept 5 bases outside the gene matches. The CDR3 length is 15 residues. CDR1 and CDR2 from the germline V gene are LGHDT and YNNKEL (reference sequence).

This chain joins TRBV11-2 and TRBJ1-3; a weak D match, TRBD1 (5 bases). Germline CDR1 SGHAT, CDR2 FQNNGV. The CDR3 covers 16 residues. The V end was cut by 4 bases, the J end by 0 bases, with 13 bases between. The DNA of the CDR3 is TGTGCCAGCAGCTCAGGGCAAACCGACTCTGGAAACACCATATATTTT. As protein: CASSSGQTDSGNTIYF.

V and J are TRBV12-5 and TRBJ1-2, with D maybe TRBD1 (5 bases). Germline values: CDR1 LGHNT, CDR2 FRNRAP. V was clipped by 5 bases and J by 8 bases, with 30 bases between them. The CDR3 consists of 18 residues. The CDR3: CASGLAIPGLTYGTGYTF. The CDR3 bases are TGTGCTAGTGGTCTGGCCATTCCGGGACTCACCTATGGGACCGGCTACACCTTC.

This chain links TRBV7-9 with TRBJ1-4, with 7 nucleotides matching TRBD1. The CDR3 runs to 13 residues. The junction had 4 bases not matched to a gene; V was cut back by 6 bases and J by 6 bases. In germline, CDR1 is SEHNR, CDR2 FQNEAQ (reference sequence). The CDR3 reads CASRTDRDEKLFF. The CDR3 nucleotides are TGTGCCAGCAGGACCGACAGGGATGAAAAACTGTTTTTT.

V usage is TRBV6-5 and J usage is TRBJ1-5; no definite D call. Germline CDR1 and CDR2: MNHEY and SVGAGI. The CDR3 has 12 amino acids. Trimming cost V 2 bases and J 7 bases, with 6 bases left between them. The CDR3 region has the DNA TGTGCCAGCAGTTACAGCGTCCAGCCCCAGCATTTT. Translating it yields CASSYSVQPQHF.

The rearrangement links TRBV2 to TRBJ2-6; D is unresolved. This CDR3 has 15 residues. Germline loops: CDR1 SNHLY, CDR2 FYNNEI. Trimming cost V 1 base and J 1 base, with 5 bases left between them. This chain's CDR3 is CASSEGQSGANVLTF. For the CDR3, the DNA is TGTGCCAGCAGTGAAGGGCAGTCTGGGGCCAACGTCCTGACTTTC.

V is TRBV27 and J is TRBJ1-1; D remains unclear. Germline values: CDR1 MNHEY, CDR2 SMNVEV (reference sequence). The CDR3 runs to 13 residues. Trimming stripped 2 bases from V and 3 bases from J, with 7 bases between. CDR3 DNA: TGTGCCAGCAGTTTACAGGATGACACTGAAGCTTTCTTT. It specifies CASSLQDDTEAFF.

Of note for this clone: Sequence at one end of the junction differs from germline and may be a read error. This rearrangement joins TRBV6-6 to TRBJ1-2; 8 positions agree with TRBD1. Germline V CDR1 and CDR2: MNHNY, SVGAGI (reference sequence). The CDR3 consists of 14 residues. The CDR3 sequence: CASSSDRVNSGYTF. The CDR3 nucleotides are TGTGCCAGCAGTTCGGACAGGGTTAACTCTGGCTACACCTTC.

This clone was recorded once. The chain employs TRBV11-2 and TRBJ1-1; 8 nucleotides agree with TRBD1. V dropped 8 bases and J dropped 5; count of bases not matched to a gene: 7. Looked up from germline, CDR1 is SGHAT and CDR2 is FQNNGV. The length of the CDR3 is 13 residues. CDR3 protein: CASALRTGTEAFF. In nucleotides, the CDR3 is TGTGCCAGCGCCTTAAGGACAGGGACTGAAGCTTTCTTT.

As regards this clone: This sample includes further DNA sequences coding for the same CDR3. The genes are TRBV18 and TRBJ1-1, with D maybe TRBD1 (6 bases). The CDR3 loop spans 14 amino acids. The germline V and J ends were trimmed by 2 bases and 1 base, with 8 bases remaining between them. CDR1 and CDR2 (germline): KGHSH, LQKENI. The CDR3 nucleotides read TGTGCCAGCTCACCAAGGACAGAGAACACTGAAGCTTTCTTT. It yields the protein CASSPRTENTEAFF.

This sequence joins TRBV3-1 (or the pseudogene TRBV3-2) and TRBJ2-5; TRBD2 matches 12 bases. The V gene's germline CDR1 is LGHDT and CDR2 YNNKEL (reference sequence). The CDR3 covers 15 residues. The V gene end was trimmed by 2 bases and the J gene end by 4 bases; junction bases not matched to a gene: 2. The CDR3 DNA reads as TGTGCCAGCAGCCAAATGACTAGCGGGGGAGAGACCCAGTACTTC. Translating gives CASSQMTSGGETQYF.

This chain uses TRBV5-4 with TRBJ2-3; TRBD2 aligns across 8 bases. From germline, CDR1 is SGHNT and CDR2 YYREEE (reference sequence). The CDR3 loop spans 18 amino acids. With V trimmed by 4 bases and J by 4 bases, 17 bases remained unmatched. This chain's CDR3 is CASSPTGRGGIAADTQYF. CDR3 DNA sequence: TGTGCCAGCAGCCCCACCGGACGGGGGGGTATAGCCGCAGATACGCAGTATTTT.

This clone has only a few counts. The gene calls are TRBV9 and TRBJ2-3; the D gene is possibly TRBD2 (6 bases). V lost 2 bases and J lost 0, with 10 bases in between. Germline V gives CDR1 SGDLS, CDR2 YYNGEE. This CDR3 is built from 15 residues. The CDR3 DNA reads TGTGCCAGCAGCGTTAGCGGCTCTAGCACAGATACGCAGTATTTT. Protein product: CASSVSGSSTDTQYF.

This sequence joins TRBV7-6 and TRBJ1-2; D is possibly TRBD1 (6 bases). The CDR3 length is 15 residues. V was cut by 5 bases and J by 7 bases, with 20 bases left in between. From germline, CDR1 is SGHVS and CDR2 FNYEAQ. The CDR3 bases are TGTGCCAGCAGCGCACTTAGGGGACAAAGGTTTGGCTACACCTTC. Its protein is CASSALRGQRFGYTF.